These 30 T cell receptor beta chains came from one sample sequenced in a study of beta chain features in type 1 diabetes (dated by TCRdb to about 2018). The study at large found these results: In all four CD4+ subsets, TCRB CDR3 length was moderately but significantly shorter in type 1 diabetes patients.

These TCRs' antigens remain unknown. Library preparation used the immunoSEQ multiplex PCR assay. The High Capacity cDNA Reverse Transcription Kit was used to reverse transcribe all of the isolated RNA, meaning that expressed TCRB transcripts were what got sequenced. In its TCRdb copy, this immuneACCESS table keeps in-frame sequences only and misses some clones. Where compared with another copy, unresolved V genes explain less than half of these, and the others have no known cause. The sample profile shows under 300,000 clones; roughly 17% of them were found once. In total, the top ten clones hold approximately 0.086% of the sample. The sequenced sample was naive CD4+ T cells from blood. Interpreted using the paper, the cell subset or site label stands for: true naive CD4+ T cells. These receptors all stem from a man aged 25-45 years with type 1 diabetes.

Only a few counts were recorded for this clone. The V call is TRBV25-1, the J call TRBJ1-3; 9 nucleotides agree with TRBD1. The ends lost 5 bases at V and 3 bases at J; junction bases unmatched: 5. Per germline, CDR1 MGHDK and CDR2 SYGVNS. The CDR3 extends over 15 amino acids. CDR3 residues: CASSNTGGYGNTIYF. CDR3 nucleotides: TGTGCCAGCAGTAACACAGGGGGCTATGGAAACACCATATATTTT.

This clone was counted only a few times. This CDR3 is CSVEQSGLGFNIQYF. DNA of the CDR3: TGCAGCGTTGAACAGTCCGGGCTAGGTTTCAACATTCAGTACTTC. The genes are TRBV29-1 and TRBJ2-4; D ambiguous. The V gene's germline CDR1 is SQVTM and CDR2 ANQGSEA. Trimming pared 2 bases from V and 7 bases from J, leaving 18 bases between. The CDR3 has 15 residues.

The chain couples TRBV7-9 to TRBJ1-4; no clear D gene. V was clipped by 3 bases and J by 6 bases, with 11 bases between them. Germline CDR1 SEHNR, CDR2 FQNEAQ (reference sequence). CDR3 size: 14 residues. CDR3 sequence: CASSFGRGDEKLFF. The CDR3 DNA follows: TGTGCCAGCAGCTTCGGACGCGGGGATGAAAAACTGTTTTTT.

A few counts support this clone. This chain uses TRBV4-1 with TRBJ1-2, with a possible D match to TRBD1 (6 bases). The CDR3 extends over 16 amino acids. V was trimmed by 1 base and J by 2 bases, leaving 14 bases between them. CDR1 is MGHRA, CDR2 YSYEKL, per germline. CDR3: CASSQALRGLNYGYTF. CDR3 DNA sequence: TGCGCCAGCAGCCAAGCGTTACGGGGGCTCAACTATGGCTACACCTTC.

J is TRBJ2-1 and V is TRBV7-2, with D perhaps matching TRBD2 (6 bases). V lost 7 bases and J 4 bases, leaving 11 bases between the germline ends. This CDR3 is 13 amino acids long. Germline V gene sequence: CDR1 SGHTA, CDR2 FQGNSA. The CDR3 bases are TGTGCCAGCATCCCTAGCGCATACAATGAGCAGTTCTTC. The encoded protein is CASIPSAYNEQFF.

The chain has TRBV7-2 and TRBJ2-3, with 11 bases identical to TRBD1. The CDR3 length is 17 residues. Germline CDR1 is SGHTA and CDR2 is FQGNSA. After removal of 4 bases from V and 6 bases from J, the junction contained 12 bases not matched to a gene. The CDR3 protein is CASSSDWTGGDGDTQYF. In DNA form, the CDR3 reads TGTGCCAGCAGCTCCGACTGGACAGGGGGCGACGGGGATACGCAGTATTTT. Variable domain in full (rest from reference TRBV7-2 and TRBJ2-3): GAGVSQSPSNKVTEKGKDVELRCDPISGHTALYWYRQSLGQGLEFLIYFQGNSAPDKSGLPSDRFSAERTGGSVSTLTIQRTQQEDSAVYLCASSSDWTGGDGDTQYFGPGTRLTVL.

This chain connects TRBV9 to TRBJ2-5; 7 positions agree with TRBD1. V lost 0 bases, J lost 5 bases, and 10 bases stayed unmatched. Germline assignment: CDR1 SGDLS and CDR2 YYNGEE. The CDR3 length is 16 residues. CDR3 coding DNA: TGTGCCAGCAGCGTAGCGGCGACAGGGTCGCGGGAGACCCAGTACTTC. It is translated as CASSVAATGSRETQYF.

This clone was detected only a few times. The same CDR3 is also encoded by other DNA sequences in this sample. The CDR3 is CSARNTEAFF. The CDR3 DNA is TGCAGCGCCAGGAACACTGAAGCTTTCTTT. This rearrangement joins TRBV29-1 to TRBJ1-1; D gene unclear. The length of the CDR3 is 10 residues. Trimming stripped 7 bases from V and 1 base from J, with 4 bases between. Per germline, CDR1 SQVTM and CDR2 ANQGSEA. The complete variable domain, with remaining parts taken from reference TRBV29-1 and TRBJ1-1, reads SAVISQKPSRDICQRGTSLTIQCQVDSQVTMMFWYRQQPGQSLTLIATANQGSEATYESGFVIDKFPISRPNLTFSTLTVSNMSPEDSSIYLCSARNTEAFFGQGTRLTVV.

This clone was observed a handful of times. The chain recombines TRBV5-6 with TRBJ2-1, with a tentative D call TRBD2 (5 bases). Germline V lookup: CDR1 SGHDT, CDR2 YYEEEE. The germline V and J ends were trimmed by 5 bases and 8 bases, with 11 bases remaining between them. The CDR3 consists of 12 residues. CDR3 residues: CASSPGNDEQFF. The DNA for the CDR3 is TGTGCCAGCAGTCCGGGGAACGATGAGCAGTTCTTC. The entire variable domain, with the rest obtained from reference TRBV5-6 and TRBJ2-1, is as follows: DAGVTQSPTHLIKTRGQQVTLRCSPKSGHDTVSWYQQALGQGPQFIFQYYEEEERQRGNFPDRFSGHQFPNYSSELNVNALLLGDSALYLCASSPGNDEQFFGPGTRLTVL.

The rearrangement joins TRBV28 to TRBJ1-5; D is perhaps TRBD1 (5 bases). V was clipped by 2 bases and J by 4 bases, with 15 bases between them. The CDR3 runs 16 residues. The germline V gene encodes CDR1 MDHEN and CDR2 SYDVKM. The CDR3 nucleotides read TGTGCCAGCAGTTTAAGTTTCGGGGCTCTGAATCAGCCCCAGCATTTT. Protein product: CASSLSFGALNQPQHF.

The gene calls are TRBV29-1 and TRBJ2-1; 8 bases match TRBD1. The CDR3 runs 14 residues. V was pared by 7 bases and J by 0 bases, with 5 bases of the junction left unmatched. Germline assignment: CDR1 SQVTM and CDR2 ANQGSEA. The CDR3 loop is CSGRQGSSYNEQFF. Here the CDR3 DNA reads TGCAGCGGTAGACAGGGGAGCTCCTACAATGAGCAGTTCTTC.

This chain joins TRBV5-1 and TRBJ2-7; D gene unclear. V was cut by 0 bases and J by 2 bases, with 15 bases left in between. The CDR3 is 16 amino acids. Germline CDR1 reads SGHRS; CDR2 reads YFSETQ. The CDR3 spells CASSLDWQQKTYEQYF. In DNA form, the CDR3 reads TGCGCCAGCAGCTTGGATTGGCAACAGAAAACCTACGAGCAGTACTTC.

This rearrangement joins TRBV7-9 to TRBJ1-1; D may be TRBD1 (5 bases). This CDR3 spans 15 amino acids. With 2 bases removed from V and 1 base from J, the gap between germline ends came to 11 bases. Germline-derived CDR1 and CDR2 are SEHNR and FQNEAQ (reference sequence). CDR3 loop: CASSLRSGTNTEAFF. CDR3 nucleotides: TGTGCCAGCAGCTTAAGGTCAGGGACGAACACTGAAGCTTTCTTT. Complete variable domain (other parts from reference TRBV7-9 and TRBJ1-1): DTGVSQNPRHKITKRGQNVTFRCDPISEHNRLYWYRQTLGQGPEFLTYFQNEAQLEKSRLLSDRFSAERPKGSFSTLEIQRTEQGDSAMYLCASSLRSGTNTEAFFGQGTRLTVV.

V is TRBV7-2 and J is TRBJ2-6; D ambiguous. The CDR3 is 15 amino acids. Germline CDR1 SGHTA, CDR2 FQGNSA. V lost 0 bases and J 3 bases, leaving 6 bases between the germline ends. In nucleotides, the CDR3 is TGTGCCAGCAGCTTAGCGCCCGATGGGGCCAACGTCCTGACTTTC. Translation: CASSLAPDGANVLTF.

The chain recombines TRBV5-1 with TRBJ2-5, with 7 positions matching TRBD1. The CDR3 has 14 amino acids. Germline CDR1 is SGHRS and CDR2 is YFSETQ. V was pared by 4 bases and J by 2 bases, with 5 bases of the junction left unmatched. This CDR3 reads CASSRQGQQETQYF. In DNA, the CDR3 is TGCGCCAGCAGCCGGCAGGGACAGCAAGAGACCCAGTACTTC.

This rearrangement joins TRBV25-1 to TRBJ1-1, with D perhaps matching TRBD1 (6 bases). Germline loops: CDR1 MGHDK, CDR2 SYGVNS. The CDR3 spans 13 residues. V was pared by 5 bases and J by 6 bases, with 13 bases between. The CDR3 coding sequence is TGTGCCAGCAGTAACAGGGAGTACCCTGAAGCTTTCTTT. This gives the protein CASSNREYPEAFF.

This clone showed up just a few times. This chain links TRBV30 with TRBJ2-5; no definite D call. V lost 3 bases to trimming and J lost 10 bases, with 18 bases between them. The CDR3 extends over 13 amino acids. Per germline, CDR1 GTSNPN and CDR2 SVGIG (reference sequence). The CDR3 is CAWSRSGPERQYF. CDR3 DNA sequence: TGTGCCTGGAGCCGATCCGGACCGGAGCGCCAGTACTTC.

This chain uses TRBV4-3 with TRBJ2-1, with D tentatively TRBD1 (6 bases). With 4 bases removed from V and 7 bases from J, the gap between germline ends came to 14 bases. The CDR3 consists of 14 residues. CDR1 LGHNA and CDR2 YSLEER come from the germline V gene. The CDR3 here is CASSRTGTPNEQFF. Here the CDR3 DNA reads TGCGCCAGCAGCCGCACCGGGACACCGAATGAGCAGTTCTTC.

There are a few counts of this clone. This rearrangement joins TRBV18 to TRBJ2-6, with D tentatively TRBD2 (6 bases). With 0 bases removed from V and 0 bases from J, the gap between germline ends came to 9 bases. The CDR3 loop spans 17 amino acids. Per germline, CDR1 KGHSH and CDR2 LQKENI. In DNA form, the CDR3 reads TGTGCCAGCTCACCACCGGTGGGACTCTCTGGGGCCAACGTCCTGACTTTC. It specifies CASSPPVGLSGANVLTF.

The J gene is TRBJ2-7, the V gene TRBV18; TRBD1 might be the D (6 bases). Deletions cut 4 bases from V and 3 bases from J, with 7 bases between. The CDR3 totals 12 residues. Germline V lookup: CDR1 KGHSH, CDR2 LQKENI. As DNA, the CDR3 is TGTGCCAGCTCACTGGACAGCTACGAGCAGTACTTC. Translation: CASSLDSYEQYF.

The V gene is TRBV25-1, the J gene TRBJ2-7; D is ambiguous. The V and J ends lost 7 bases and 4 bases respectively, with 11 bases between them. The CDR3 is 12 amino acids. Germline CDR1 and CDR2: MGHDK and SYGVNS. The CDR3 DNA follows: TGTGCCAGCACGGCAGGCGGATACGAGCAGTACTTC. This codes for CASTAGGYEQYF.

The V gene is TRBV6-5, the J gene TRBJ2-3; the D call may be TRBD1 or TRBD2 (5 bases each). The CDR3 extends over 14 amino acids. Germline V gene lookup returns CDR1 MNHEY and CDR2 SVGAGI. Trimming cost V 2 bases and J 0 bases, with 6 bases left between them. CDR3 amino acids: CASSYGGSTDTQYF. The DNA for the CDR3 is TGTGCCAGCAGTTACGGGGGAAGCACAGATACGCAGTATTTT.

This clone has more than one count but fewer than ten. The chain employs TRBV14 and TRBJ2-2; 8 bases are shared with TRBD2. From germline, CDR1 is SGHDN and CDR2 FVKESK. The CDR3 runs 15 residues. V lost 3 bases, J lost 5 bases, and 5 bases stayed unmatched. For the CDR3, the DNA is TGTGCCAGCAGCCAGGTAGCGGGATTGACCGGGGAGCTGTTTTTT. It yields the protein CASSQVAGLTGELFF.

This clone is a singleton in its sample. The rearrangement uses TRBV18 and TRBJ2-5; D gene uncertain. The germline CDR1 and CDR2 sequences are KGHSH and LQKENI. V was clipped by 3 bases and J by 2 bases, with 7 bases between them. The CDR3 spans 13 residues. CDR3 sequence reads: CASSPGKQETQYF. CDR3 DNA: TGTGCCAGCTCACCGGGAAAGCAAGAGACCCAGTACTTC. The full variable domain, rest sourced from reference TRBV18 and TRBJ2-5, is NAGVMQNPRHLVRRRGQEARLRCSPMKGHSHVYWYRQLPEEGLKFMVYLQKENIIDESGMPKERFSAEFPKEGPSILRIQQVVRGDSAAYFCASSPGKQETQYFGPGTRLLVL.

V usage is TRBV18 and J usage is TRBJ2-3; 11 bases fit TRBD1. From germline, CDR1 is KGHSH and CDR2 LQKENI. V lost 4 bases and J lost 2; bases outside the gene matches: 2. The CDR3 covers 15 residues. The CDR3 DNA reads TGTGCCAGCTCACTTGGACAGGGGGCCACAGATACGCAGTATTTT. This gives the protein CASSLGQGATDTQYF.

On this clone itself: This sample includes further DNA sequences coding for the same CDR3. J is TRBJ2-2 and V is TRBV7-2; 9 positions match TRBD2. CDR3 length equals 15 residues. Per germline, CDR1 SGHTA and CDR2 FQGNSA. V lost 1 base, J lost 5 bases, and 2 bases stayed unmatched. CDR3 DNA sequence: TGTGCCAGCAGCTTAGGGCTAGCGGGAACCGGGGAGCTGTTTTTT. Its protein product is CASSLGLAGTGELFF.

This clone was detected only a few times. The genes are TRBV29-1 and TRBJ2-3; TRBD2 agrees at 9 bases. The CDR3 has 16 amino acids. V was pared by 4 bases and J by 0 bases, with 8 bases of the junction left unmatched. Germline V lookup: CDR1 SQVTM, CDR2 ANQGSEA. The CDR3 bases are TGCAGCGTTGCCCGTACTAGCGGGCCAAGCACAGATACGCAGTATTTT. Amino acids: CSVARTSGPSTDTQYF.

The V call is TRBV6-5, the J call TRBJ2-7; tentative D call: TRBD1 (5 bases). The V and J ends lost 5 bases and 0 bases respectively, with 14 bases between them. The CDR3 spans 15 residues. In germline, CDR1 is MNHEY, CDR2 SVGAGI. This chain's CDR3 is CASSTTAVTSYEQYF. DNA for the CDR3: TGTGCCAGCAGTACGACAGCTGTGACCTCCTACGAGCAGTACTTC.

The rearrangement joins TRBV29-1 to TRBJ2-1, with TRBD2 matching 7 bases. V shed 7 bases, J shed 5 bases, and the junction held 8 bases outside the gene matches. CDR3 size: 13 residues. Germline lookup yields CDR1 SQVTM and CDR2 ANQGSEA. The CDR3 spells CSADRDYDNEQFF. In DNA form, the CDR3 reads TGCAGCGCCGACCGGGACTACGACAATGAGCAGTTCTTC.

The rearrangement uses TRBV29-1 and TRBJ2-5, with unresolved D. V shed 7 bases and J shed 2 bases, with 11 bases lying between them. The CDR3 covers 12 residues. Per germline, CDR1 SQVTM and CDR2 ANQGSEA. CDR3 residues: CSATAVQETQYF. The DNA of the CDR3 is TGCAGCGCTACAGCCGTACAAGAGACCCAGTACTTC.